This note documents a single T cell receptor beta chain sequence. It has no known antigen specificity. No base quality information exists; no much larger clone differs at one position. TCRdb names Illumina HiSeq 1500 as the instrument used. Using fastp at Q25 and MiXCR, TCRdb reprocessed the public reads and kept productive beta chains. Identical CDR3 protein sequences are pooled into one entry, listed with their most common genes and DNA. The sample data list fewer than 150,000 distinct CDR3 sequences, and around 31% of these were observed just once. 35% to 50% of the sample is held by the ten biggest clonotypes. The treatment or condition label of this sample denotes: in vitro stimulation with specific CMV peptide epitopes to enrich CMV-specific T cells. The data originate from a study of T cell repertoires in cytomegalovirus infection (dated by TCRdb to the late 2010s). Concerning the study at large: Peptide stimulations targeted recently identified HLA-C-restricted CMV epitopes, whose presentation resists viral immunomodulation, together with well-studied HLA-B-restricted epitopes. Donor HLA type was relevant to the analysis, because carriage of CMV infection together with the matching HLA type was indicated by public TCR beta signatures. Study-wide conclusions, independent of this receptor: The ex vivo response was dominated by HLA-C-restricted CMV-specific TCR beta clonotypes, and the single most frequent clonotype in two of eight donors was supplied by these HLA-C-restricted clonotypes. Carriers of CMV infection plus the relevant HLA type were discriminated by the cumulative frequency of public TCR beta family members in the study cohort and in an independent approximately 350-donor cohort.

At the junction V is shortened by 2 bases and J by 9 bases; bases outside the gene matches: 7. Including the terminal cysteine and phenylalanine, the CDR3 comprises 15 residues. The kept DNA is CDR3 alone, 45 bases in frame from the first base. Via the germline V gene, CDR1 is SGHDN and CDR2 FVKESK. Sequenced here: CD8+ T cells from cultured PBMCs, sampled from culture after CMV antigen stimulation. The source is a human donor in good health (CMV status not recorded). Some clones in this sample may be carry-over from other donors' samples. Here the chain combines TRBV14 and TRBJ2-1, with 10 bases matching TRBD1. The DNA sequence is TGTGCCAGCAGCCAACTCCAGACAGGGGGCACTGAGCAGTTCTTC. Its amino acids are CASSQLQTGGTEQFF.